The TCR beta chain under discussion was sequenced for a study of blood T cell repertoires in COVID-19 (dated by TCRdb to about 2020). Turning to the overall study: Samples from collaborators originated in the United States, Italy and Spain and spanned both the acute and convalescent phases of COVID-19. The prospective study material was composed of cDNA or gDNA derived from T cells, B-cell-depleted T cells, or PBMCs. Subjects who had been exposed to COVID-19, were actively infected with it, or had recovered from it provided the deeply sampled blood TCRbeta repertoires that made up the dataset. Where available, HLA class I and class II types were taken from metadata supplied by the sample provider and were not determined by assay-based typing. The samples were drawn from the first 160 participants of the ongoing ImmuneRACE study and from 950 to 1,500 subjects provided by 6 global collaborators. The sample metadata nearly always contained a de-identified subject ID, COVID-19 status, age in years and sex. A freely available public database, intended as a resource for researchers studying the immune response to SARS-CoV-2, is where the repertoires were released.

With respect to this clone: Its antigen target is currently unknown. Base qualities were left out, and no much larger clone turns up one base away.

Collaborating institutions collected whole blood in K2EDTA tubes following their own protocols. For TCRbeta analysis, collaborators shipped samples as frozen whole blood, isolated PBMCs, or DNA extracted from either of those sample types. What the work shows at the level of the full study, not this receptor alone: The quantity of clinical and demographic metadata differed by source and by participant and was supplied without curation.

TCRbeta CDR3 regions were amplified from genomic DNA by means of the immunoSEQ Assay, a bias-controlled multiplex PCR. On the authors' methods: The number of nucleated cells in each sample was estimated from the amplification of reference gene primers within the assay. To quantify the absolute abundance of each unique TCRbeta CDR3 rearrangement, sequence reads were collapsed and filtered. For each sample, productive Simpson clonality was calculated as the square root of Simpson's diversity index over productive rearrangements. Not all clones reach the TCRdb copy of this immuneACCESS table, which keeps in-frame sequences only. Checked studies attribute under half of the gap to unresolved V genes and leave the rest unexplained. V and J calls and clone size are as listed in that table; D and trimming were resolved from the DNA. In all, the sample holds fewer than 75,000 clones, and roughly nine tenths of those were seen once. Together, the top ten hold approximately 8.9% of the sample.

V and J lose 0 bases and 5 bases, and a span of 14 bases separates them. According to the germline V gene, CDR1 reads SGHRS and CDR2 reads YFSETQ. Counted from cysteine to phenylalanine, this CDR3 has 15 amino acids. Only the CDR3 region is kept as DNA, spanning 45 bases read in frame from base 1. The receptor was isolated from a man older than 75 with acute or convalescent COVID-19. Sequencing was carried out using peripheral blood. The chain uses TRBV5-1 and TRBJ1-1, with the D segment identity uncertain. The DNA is TGCGCCAGCAGCTTGGTTTACGGGTCGGTGACTGAAGCTTTCTTT. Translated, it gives CASSLVYGSVTEAFF.